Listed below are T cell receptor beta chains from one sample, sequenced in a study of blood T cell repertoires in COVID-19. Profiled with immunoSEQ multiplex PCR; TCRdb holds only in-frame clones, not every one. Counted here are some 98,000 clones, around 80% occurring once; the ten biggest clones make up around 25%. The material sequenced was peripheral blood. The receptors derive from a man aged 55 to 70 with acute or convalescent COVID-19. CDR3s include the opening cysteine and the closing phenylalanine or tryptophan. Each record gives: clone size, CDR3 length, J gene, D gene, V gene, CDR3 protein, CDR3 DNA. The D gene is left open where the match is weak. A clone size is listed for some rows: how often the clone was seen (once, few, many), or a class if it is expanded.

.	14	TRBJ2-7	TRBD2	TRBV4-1	CASSSDTSGYEQYF	TGCGCCAGCAGCTCCGATACTAGCGGCTACGAGCAGTACTTC
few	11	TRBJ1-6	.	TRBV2	CASRTDSPLHF	TGTGCCAGTCGAACGGATTCACCCCTCCACTTT
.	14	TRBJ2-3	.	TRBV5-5	CASSWATGADTQYF	TGTGCCAGCAGCTGGGCCACGGGGGCAGATACGCAGTATTTT
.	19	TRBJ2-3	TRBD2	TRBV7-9	CASSLAKRKSSGTTDTQYF	TGTGCCAGCAGCTTAGCAAAGAGGAAGTCTAGCGGGACCACAGATACGCAGTATTTT
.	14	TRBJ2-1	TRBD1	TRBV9	CASNQDRPSNEQFF	TGTGCCAGCAATCAGGACAGGCCATCCAATGAGCAGTTCTTC
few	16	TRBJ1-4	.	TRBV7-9	CASSHRDLGGNEKLFF	TGTGCCAGCAGCCACAGGGACCTTGGGGGTAATGAAAAACTGTTTTTT
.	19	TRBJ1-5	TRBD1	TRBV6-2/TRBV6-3	CASSSPGTGGLLLNQPQHF	TGTGCCAGCAGTTCACCCGGGACAGGGGGCCTCCTTCTGAATCAGCCCCAGCATTTT
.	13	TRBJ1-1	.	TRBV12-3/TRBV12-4	CASSMGQNTEAFF	TGTGCCAGCAGTATGGGACAGAACACTGAAGCTTTCTTT
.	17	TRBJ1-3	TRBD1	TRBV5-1	CASSLDGTANSGNTIYF	TGCGCCAGCAGCTTGGACGGGACAGCCAACTCTGGAAACACCATATATTTT
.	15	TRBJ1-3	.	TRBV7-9	CASSLSRVSGNTIYF	TGTGCCAGCAGCTTATCCAGGGTATCTGGAAACACCATATATTTT
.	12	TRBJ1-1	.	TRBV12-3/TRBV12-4	CASSSTGTEAFF	TGTGCCAGCTCGTCCACGGGCACTGAAGCTTTCTTT
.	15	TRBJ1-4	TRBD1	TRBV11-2	CASSSTGGGREKLFF	TGTGCCAGCAGCTCCACAGGGGGAGGTCGTGAAAAACTGTTTTTT
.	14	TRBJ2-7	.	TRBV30	CAWSFRGAVYEQYF	TGTGCCTGGAGTTTCCGGGGGGCGGTCTACGAGCAGTACTTC
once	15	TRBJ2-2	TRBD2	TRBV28	CASSLTSGTTGELFF	TGTGCCAGCAGTTTGACTAGCGGGACAACCGGGGAGCTGTTTTTT
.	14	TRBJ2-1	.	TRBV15	CATSRVRGFNEQFF	TGTGCCACCAGCAGAGTCAGGGGTTTCAATGAGCAGTTCTTC
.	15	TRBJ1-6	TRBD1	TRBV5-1	CASSLEGTGRSPLHF	TGCGCCAGCAGCTTGGAGGGGACAGGGAGATCACCCCTCCACTTT
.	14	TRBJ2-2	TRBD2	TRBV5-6	CASSAGVNTGELFF	TGTGCCAGCAGTGCGGGGGTGAACACCGGGGAGCTGTTTTTT
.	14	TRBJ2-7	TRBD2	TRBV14	CASGEGTPSYEQYF	TGTGCCAGCGGGGAGGGGACCCCCTCCTACGAGCAGTACTTC
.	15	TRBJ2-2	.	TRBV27	CASRVQAWAPGELFF	TGTGCCAGCAGGGTACAGGCTTGGGCCCCCGGGGAGCTGTTTTTT
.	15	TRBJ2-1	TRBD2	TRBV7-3	CASSSSGGLYNEQFF	TGTGCCAGCAGCTCTAGCGGGGGGTTATACAATGAGCAGTTCTTC
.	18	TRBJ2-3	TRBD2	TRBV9	CASSVGIYGRLSTDTQYF	TGTGCCAGCAGCGTAGGCATCTACGGGAGGCTTAGCACAGATACGCAGTATTTT
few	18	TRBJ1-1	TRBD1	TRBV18	CASSPRDRGRDRNTEAFF	TGTGCCAGCTCACCACGGGACAGGGGGCGAGATAGGAACACTGAAGCTTTCTTT
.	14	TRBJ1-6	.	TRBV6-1	CASSDELPNSPLHF	TGTGCCAGCAGTGACGAACTGCCCAATTCACCCCTCCACTTT
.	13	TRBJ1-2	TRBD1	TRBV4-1	CASSQDRGGGYTF	TGCGCCAGCAGCCAGGACAGGGGCGGTGGCTACACCTTC
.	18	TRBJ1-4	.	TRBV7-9	CASSPEYQVFTTNEKLFF	TGTGCCAGCAGCCCAGAATACCAGGTCTTTACAACTAATGAAAAACTGTTTTTT
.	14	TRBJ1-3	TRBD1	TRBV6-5	CASSFTGGSNTIYF	TGTGCCAGCAGTTTCACAGGGGGCTCTAACACCATATATTTT
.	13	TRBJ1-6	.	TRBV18	CASSRGYNSPLHF	TGTGCCAGCTCCAGGGGCTATAATTCACCCCTCCACTTT
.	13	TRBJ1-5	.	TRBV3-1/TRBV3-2	CASSHRGNQPQHF	TGTGCCAGCAGCCACAGGGGCAATCAGCCCCAGCATTTT
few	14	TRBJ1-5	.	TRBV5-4	CASSLGGGNQPQHF	TGTGCCAGCAGCTTAGGGGGGGGCAATCAGCCCCAGCATTTT
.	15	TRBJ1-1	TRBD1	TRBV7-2	CASSLVGWDRDMAFF	TGTGCCAGCAGCTTAGTTGGTTGGGACAGGGATATGGCTTTCTTT
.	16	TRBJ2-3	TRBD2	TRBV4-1	CASSRRTSGESDTQYF	TGCGCCAGCAGCCGCCGGACTAGCGGGGAATCAGATACGCAGTATTTT
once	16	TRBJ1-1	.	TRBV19	CASSSRTVKMNTEAFF	TGTGCCAGTAGTTCAAGGACAGTAAAGATGAACACTGAAGCTTTCTTT
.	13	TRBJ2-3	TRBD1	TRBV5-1	CASAQGITDTQYF	TGCGCCAGCGCACAGGGGATCACAGATACGCAGTATTTT
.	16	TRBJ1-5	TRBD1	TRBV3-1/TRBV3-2	CASSPGQGRGNQPQHF	TGTGCCAGCAGCCCAGGACAGGGGCGAGGAAATCAGCCCCAGCATTTT
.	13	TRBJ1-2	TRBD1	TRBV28	CASKTTGNYGYTF	TGTGCCAGCAAAACGACAGGGAACTATGGCTACACCTTC
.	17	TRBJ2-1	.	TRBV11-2	CASSLERTTGSYNEQFF	TGTGCCAGCAGCTTAGAACGGACTACCGGCTCCTACAATGAGCAGTTCTTC
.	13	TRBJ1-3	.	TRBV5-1	CASSLGAGNTIYF	TGCGCCAGCAGCTTGGGCGCGGGAAACACCATATATTTT
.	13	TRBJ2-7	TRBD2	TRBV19	CASSGRGSYEQYF	TGTGCCAGTAGTGGGCGGGGGTCCTACGAGCAGTACTTC
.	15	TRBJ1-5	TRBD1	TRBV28	CASINSGTGYGPQHF	TGTGCCAGCATTAACTCGGGGACAGGGTATGGTCCCCAGCATTTT
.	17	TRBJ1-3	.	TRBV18	CASSPPGQILSGNTIYF	TGTGCCAGCTCACCACCCGGACAGATACTCTCTGGAAACACCATATATTTT
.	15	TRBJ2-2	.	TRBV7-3	CASRRTGLDTGELFF	TGTGCCAGCAGAAGAACGGGACTGGACACCGGGGAGCTGTTTTTT
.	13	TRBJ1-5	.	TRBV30	CAWSPEINQPQHF	TGTGCCTGGAGTCCGGAGATTAATCAGCCCCAGCATTTT
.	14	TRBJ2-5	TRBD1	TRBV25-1	CASTPGQGWETQYF	TGTGCCAGCACGCCGGGACAGGGGTGGGAGACCCAGTACTTC
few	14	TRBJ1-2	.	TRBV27	CASSGLAGHYGYTF	TGTGCCAGCAGTGGCCTGGCGGGTCACTATGGCTACACCTTC
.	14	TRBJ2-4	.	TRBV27	CASSSAGLENIQYF	TGTGCCAGCAGTTCCGCGGGACTCGAAAACATTCAGTACTTC
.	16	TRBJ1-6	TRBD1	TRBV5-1	CASSLLGQGVNSPLHF	TGCGCCAGCAGCTTATTGGGACAGGGGGTTAATTCACCCCTCCACTTT
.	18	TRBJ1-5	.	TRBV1	CTSSQDNGDNPSNQPQHF	TGCACCAGCAGCCAAGATAACGGGGACAACCCTAGCAATCAGCCCCAGCATTTT
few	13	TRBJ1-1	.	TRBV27	CASSRNMNTEAFF	TGTGCCAGCAGCCGCAACATGAACACTGAAGCTTTCTTT
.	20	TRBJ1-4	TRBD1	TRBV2	CASSEARTGGIAATNEKLFF	TGTGCCAGCAGTGAAGCGAGAACAGGGGGCATCGCTGCAACTAATGAAAAACTGTTTTTT
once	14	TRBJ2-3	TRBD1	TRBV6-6	CASSTGQGWDTQYF	TGTGCCAGCAGTACCGGACAGGGCTGGGATACGCAGTATTTT
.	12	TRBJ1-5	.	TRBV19	CASKRERQPQHF	TGTGCCAGTAAACGGGAGCGTCAGCCCCAGCATTTT